These 25 T cell receptor beta chains were all obtained from the same sample, sequenced in a study of blood T cell repertoires in COVID-19. Using immunoSEQ multiplex PCR, the repertoire was profiled, and TCRdb retains in-frame clones only, with some absent. Among under 300,000 clones listed, around 84% were seen once. The sequenced sample was peripheral blood. These receptors all stem from a woman aged 65 to 85 with active or convalescent COVID-19.

The V gene is TRBV18, the J gene TRBJ2-2; TRBD1 might be the D (6 bases). This CDR3 is 15 amino acids long. Trimming removed 2 bases at V and 2 bases at J, with 9 bases between. Germline V gene sequence: CDR1 KGHSH, CDR2 LQKENI. CDR3 amino acids: CASSPRTVNTGELFF. DNA for the CDR3: TGTGCCAGCTCACCAAGGACAGTAAACACCGGGGAGCTGTTTTTT.

This chain uses TRBV4-2 with TRBJ1-2; D may be TRBD1 (6 bases). V dropped 0 bases and J dropped 4 bases, with 12 bases sitting between them. The germline V gene has CDR1 LGHNA and CDR2 YNFKEQ. CDR3 length: 15 residues. The CDR3 coding sequence is TGTGCCAGCAGCCAAGACGGACAGACCCCCTATGGCTACACCTTC. Its translation: CASSQDGQTPYGYTF.

The rearrangement uses TRBV19 and TRBJ1-1; D might be TRBD1 (5 bases). The V gene's germline CDR1 is LNHDA and CDR2 SQIVND (reference sequence). This CDR3 is built from 15 residues. The V end was cut by 10 bases, the J end by 8 bases, with 26 bases between. The CDR3 sequence: CATGGRGYSNEEAFF. CDR3 bases: TGTGCCACGGGGGGACGGGGATATTCTAACGAAGAAGCTTTCTTT.

The gene calls are TRBV6-5 and TRBJ1-6; TRBD1 agrees at 7 bases. CDR1 is MNHEY, CDR2 SVGAGI, per germline. V gave up 10 bases and J gave up 16 bases; unmatched junction bases: 16. The CDR3 spans 13 residues. The CDR3 here is CATRPQAGQDLHF. CDR3 DNA sequence: TGTGCCACCAGACCCCAGGCTGGACAGGATCTCCACTTT.

V usage is TRBV5-6 and J usage is TRBJ1-2; possibly TRBD1 for D (5 bases). Trimming took off 2 bases at V and 4 bases at J, with 15 bases between the two ends. The CDR3 sequence is 15 residues long. From germline, CDR1 is SGHDT and CDR2 YYEEEE. The CDR3 reads CASSFATGASYGYTF. The CDR3 nucleotides are TGTGCCAGCAGCTTTGCTACAGGTGCCTCCTATGGCTACACCTTC.

The V call is TRBV6-4, the J call TRBJ1-4, with D perhaps TRBD1 (5 bases). This CDR3 has 14 residues. The germline gives CDR1 MRHNA, CDR2 SNTAGT. V shed 6 bases and J shed 0 bases, with 8 bases lying between them. The chain's CDR3 is CASSLTATNEKLFF. The CDR3, as DNA: TGTGCCAGCAGCCTGACAGCAACTAATGAAAAACTGTTTTTT.

Comments on this clone: A junction boundary mismatches the germline segment, possibly from a read error. This chain uses TRBV12-3 or TRBV12-4 with TRBJ1-1, with TRBD1 matching 7 bases. The CDR3 length is 12 residues. In DNA form, the CDR3 reads TGTGCCAGCAGTTTATCCAGGGGGAGGTTTGTCTTT. It yields the protein CASSLSRGRFVF.

The chain is built from TRBV6-2 or TRBV6-3 and TRBJ2-3, with 10 bases identical to TRBD1. The germline V gene encodes CDR1 MNHEY and CDR2 SVGEGT. The CDR3 contains 18 residues. Trimming cost V 2 bases and J 6 bases; bases outside gene matches: 14. The CDR3 DNA is TGTGCCAGCAGTTACCTGATCGATGGGACAGGGGTTGGGGATACGCAGTATTTT. Translated: CASSYLIDGTGVGDTQYF.

V gene TRBV18 combines with J gene TRBJ1-6, with D perhaps matching TRBD1 (6 bases). The CDR3 sequence is 14 residues long. The germline CDR1 and CDR2 sequences are KGHSH and LQKENI. V lost 7 bases to trimming and J lost 7 bases, with 14 bases between them. Here the CDR3 reads CASYSGQMNSPLHF. As DNA, the CDR3 is TGTGCCAGCTACAGTGGACAGATGAATTCACCCCTCCACTTT.

The chain links TRBV21-1 to TRBJ1-1; the tabulated D call, TRBD1, remains unverified against the DNA. TRBV21-1 is shown as a pseudogene. The CDR3 contains 14 residues. The CDR3 DNA follows: TGTGCCAGCAGCAAAACTCCTGACAGGGCTGAAGCTTTCTTT. Residues: CASSKTPDRAEAFF.

The rearrangement links TRBV27 to TRBJ2-5, with D possibly TRBD2 on 6 matching bases. The CDR3 sequence is 13 residues long. Germline V gene sequence: CDR1 MNHEY, CDR2 SMNVEV (reference sequence). Deletions cut 7 bases from V and 0 bases from J, with 9 bases between. CDR3: CASTGGHQETQYF. CDR3 nucleotide sequence: TGTGCCAGCACTGGAGGGCACCAAGAGACCCAGTACTTC.

This chain joins TRBV19 and TRBJ1-2, with 7 bases fitting TRBD1. Trimming took 5 bases from V and 0 from J; bases not matched to a gene: 6. Germline CDR1 LNHDA, CDR2 SQIVND (reference sequence). The CDR3 extends over 15 amino acids. For the CDR3, the DNA is TGTGCCAGTAGTCCTGACAGGGAACCTAACTATGGCTACACCTTC. Protein product: CASSPDREPNYGYTF.

V and J are TRBV7-9 and TRBJ1-1; maybe TRBD1 (6 bases). The germline CDR1 and CDR2 sequences are SEHNR and FQNEAQ (reference sequence). V lost 5 bases and J 0 bases, leaving 13 bases between the germline ends. The CDR3 has 15 residues. CDR3 in DNA: TGTGCCAGCAGCCCATCAGGGGTTGTGAACACTGAAGCTTTCTTT. As protein: CASSPSGVVNTEAFF. The full variable domain, rest sourced from reference TRBV7-9 and TRBJ1-1, is DTGVSQNPRHKITKRGQNVTFRCDPISEHNRLYWYRQTLGQGPEFLTYFQNEAQLEKSRLLSDRFSAERPKGSFSTLEIQRTEQGDSAMYLCASSPSGVVNTEAFFGQGTRLTVV.

The chain joins TRBV7-9 to TRBJ2-2; 8 positions match TRBD1. The CDR3 extends over 15 amino acids. Germline-derived CDR1 and CDR2 are SEHNR and FQNEAQ (reference sequence). V shed 5 bases, J shed 7 bases, and the junction held 9 bases outside the gene matches. The CDR3 DNA reads as TGTGCCAGCAGCATCCCCACAGGGGGAGGCGGGGAGCTGTTTTTT. It specifies CASSIPTGGGGELFF.

This clone was found a few times. The chain uses TRBV15 and TRBJ1-1; weak D call: TRBD1 (6 bases). V was clipped by 4 bases and J by 4 bases, with 10 bases between them. The CDR3 is 13 residues long. Germline V gives CDR1 LNHNV, CDR2 YYDKDF (reference sequence). The CDR3 coding sequence is TGTGCCACCAGCATGACAGGAGGCACTGAAGCTTTCTTT. This gives the protein CATSMTGGTEAFF.

The chain combines TRBV18 with TRBJ1-2; no clear D gene. In germline, CDR1 is KGHSH, CDR2 LQKENI. The length of the CDR3 is 11 residues. Trimming stripped 8 bases from V and 7 bases from J, with 11 bases between. The CDR3 nucleotides are TGTGCCAGCCACGGGGAGGTTGGCTACACCTTC. It codes for CASHGEVGYTF.

The J gene is TRBJ2-5, the V gene TRBV11-2; no reliable D call. V was shortened by 5 bases and J by 4 bases, with 5 bases between the two germline ends. The CDR3 is 11 residues long. From germline, CDR1 is SGHAT and CDR2 FQNNGV. The CDR3 protein is CASSVLETQYF. The CDR3 coding sequence is TGTGCCAGCAGCGTATTAGAGACCCAGTACTTC.

The V gene is TRBV15, the J gene TRBJ1-3; tentative D call: TRBD1 (6 bases). Trimming stripped 0 bases from V and 0 bases from J, with 18 bases between. Germline V gene data show CDR1 as LNHNV and CDR2 as YYDKDF (reference sequence). The CDR3 loop spans 19 amino acids. The CDR3 spells CATSRDKVLGTHSGNTIYF. CDR3 nucleotide sequence: TGTGCCACCAGCAGAGATAAGGTTTTAGGGACACACTCTGGAAACACCATATATTTT. The whole variable domain, remainder taken from reference TRBV15 and TRBJ1-3, is DAMVIQNPRYQVTQFGKPVTLSCSQTLNHNVMYWYQQKSSQAPKLLFHYYDKDFNNEADTPDNFQSRRPNTSFCFLDIRSPGLGDTAMYLCATSRDKVLGTHSGNTIYFGEGSWLTVV.

The chain has TRBV5-5 and TRBJ2-7, with 7 nucleotides matching TRBD1. Germline loops: CDR1 SGHKS, CDR2 YYEKEE (reference sequence). This CDR3 spans 14 amino acids. V lost 9 bases and J lost 0; bases outside the gene matches: 9. CDR3 protein: CATSRDSFSYEQYF. The CDR3 nucleotides read TGTGCCACCAGTCGGGACAGCTTCTCCTACGAGCAGTACTTC.

The chain uses TRBV10-3 and TRBJ1-5; the match to TRBD1 covers 8 bases. Per germline, CDR1 ENHRY and CDR2 SYGVKD. V shed 5 bases, J shed 7 bases, and the junction held 7 bases outside the gene matches. The CDR3 sequence is 14 residues long. The CDR3 sequence: CAISPGQVNQPQHF. The CDR3 DNA is TGTGCCATCAGTCCGGGACAGGTCAACCAGCCCCAGCATTTT.

V usage is TRBV15 and J usage is TRBJ2-5, with D hard to call. Germline V gene data show CDR1 as LNHNV and CDR2 as YYDKDF (reference sequence). The V and J ends lost 8 bases and 4 bases respectively, with 8 bases between them. The CDR3 sequence is 11 residues long. CDR3 DNA sequence: TGTGCCACCGGAGAAGGAGAGACCCAGTACTTC. Translating it yields CATGEGETQYF.

CDR3 in DNA: TGTGCCACCAGCAGAGATACCCATCAGGGTCTGAGCTCTGGAAACACCATATATTTT. Translated, it gives CATSRDTHQGLSSGNTIYF. This chain uses TRBV15 with TRBJ1-3; weak D call: TRBD1 (5 bases). The V end was cut by 0 bases, the J end by 0 bases, with 18 bases between. CDR1 is LNHNV and CDR2 is YYDKDF in the germline V gene (reference sequence). CDR3 length: 19 amino acids.

The chain recombines TRBV5-1 with TRBJ2-7; tentative D call: TRBD2 (7 bases). This CDR3 is 16 amino acids long. V dropped 6 bases and J dropped 1 base, with 20 bases sitting between them. Per germline, CDR1 SGHRS and CDR2 YFSETQ. The CDR3 nucleotides read TGCGCCAGCACCCCCGGGGGAGGGGGAAAATCCTACGAGCAGTACTTC. Its translation is CASTPGGGGKSYEQYF. Variable domain in full (rest from reference TRBV5-1 and TRBJ2-7): KAGVTQTPRYLIKTRGQQVTLSCSPISGHRSVSWYQQTPGQGLQFLFEYFSETQRNKGNFPGRFSGRQFSNSRSEMNVSTLELGDSALYLCASTPGGGGKSYEQYFGPGTRLTVT.

The chain recombines TRBV6-6 with TRBJ1-6; D possibly corresponds to TRBD1 (5 bases). Trimming removed 3 bases from V and 9 bases from J, with 12 bases in between. The CDR3 consists of 14 residues. Germline loops: CDR1 MNHNY, CDR2 SVGAGI (reference sequence). The CDR3 coding sequence is TGTGCCAGCAGTTATCCGGGGGGAGGTTCACCCCTCCACTTT. Its protein product is CASSYPGGGSPLHF.

The chain uses TRBV7-2 and TRBJ1-5, with D possibly being TRBD1 (5 bases). The CDR3 covers 14 residues. V shed 3 bases and J shed 7 bases, with 13 bases lying between them. Germline V CDR1 and CDR2: SGHTA, FQGNSA. The CDR3 nucleotides are TGTGCCAGCAGCTTGGGGGGGAGGCAACAGCCCCAGCATTTT. This sequence encodes CASSLGGRQQPQHF.